This T cell receptor beta chain originates from a study of blood T cell repertoires in COVID-19. Study context: Specimens from acute and convalescent COVID-19 originated in the United States, Italy and Spain. Sources were T cells, B-cell-depleted T cells, or PBMCs; the material itself was cDNA or gDNA.

In the authors' workflow: Reference gene primer amplification yielded estimated nucleated cell counts. TCRdb keeps only in-frame clones here, not all; method: immunoSEQ multiplex PCR. V and J calls and clone size are copied from that table; D and trimming were computed from the DNA. The data contain about 150,000 clones, around four fifths of them seen just once; the ten biggest clones take up roughly 19%. Looked up from germline, CDR1 is SEHNR and CDR2 is FQNEAQ (reference sequence). The CDR3 is made up of 13 amino acids. The chain employs TRBV7-9 and TRBJ2-5, with D possibly TRBD2 on 5 matching bases. The receptor's source is a woman in her sixties or seventies who had recovered from COVID-19. Sequenced input: peripheral blood. CDR3 in amino acids: CAGGPDPSETQYF. CDR3 DNA: TGTGCGGGCGGGCCGGACCCCTCGGAGACCCAGTACTTC.